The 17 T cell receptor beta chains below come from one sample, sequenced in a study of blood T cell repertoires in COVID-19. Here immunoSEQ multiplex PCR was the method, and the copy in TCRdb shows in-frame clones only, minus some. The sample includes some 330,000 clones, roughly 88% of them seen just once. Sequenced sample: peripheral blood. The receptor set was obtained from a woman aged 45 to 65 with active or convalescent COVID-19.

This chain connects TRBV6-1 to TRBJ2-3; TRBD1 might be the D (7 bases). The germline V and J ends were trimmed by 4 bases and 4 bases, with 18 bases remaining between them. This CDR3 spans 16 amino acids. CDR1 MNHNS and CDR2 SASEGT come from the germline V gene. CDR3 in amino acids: CASSGLQQGTPDTQYF. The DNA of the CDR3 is TGTGCCAGCAGTGGACTCCAACAGGGGACTCCAGATACGCAGTATTTT.

The CDR3 is CASSQTGDRYYGYTF. The CDR3 nucleotides are TGTGCCAGCAGTCAGACAGGGGATCGGTACTATGGCTACACCTTC. V is TRBV28 and J is TRBJ1-2; 8 nucleotides align to TRBD1. With V trimmed by 5 bases and J by 3 bases, 8 bases remained unmatched. The CDR3 is 15 amino acids. CDR1 and CDR2 from the germline V gene are MDHEN and SYDVKM.

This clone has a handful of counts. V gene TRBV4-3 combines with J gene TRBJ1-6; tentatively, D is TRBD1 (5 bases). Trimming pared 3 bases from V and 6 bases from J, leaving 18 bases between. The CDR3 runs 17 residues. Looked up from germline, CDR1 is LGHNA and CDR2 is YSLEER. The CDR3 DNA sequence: TGCGCCAGCAGCCAGGACCAATCGACAGTGTCTAATTCACCCCTCCACTTT. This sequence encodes CASSQDQSTVSNSPLHF.

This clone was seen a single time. Here the CDR3 reads CATSTRDSGYTF. The CDR3 DNA is TGTGCCACCAGCACCCGGGACAGCGGCTACACCTTC. The rearrangement links TRBV15 to TRBJ1-2, with TRBD1 matching over 7 bases. Germline V lookup: CDR1 LNHNV, CDR2 YYDKDF (reference sequence). V shed 4 bases, J shed 8 bases, and the junction held 4 bases outside the gene matches. This CDR3 region has 12 residues. The full variable domain, rest sourced from reference TRBV15 and TRBJ1-2, is DAMVIQNPRYQVTQFGKPVTLSCSQTLNHNVMYWYQQKSSQAPKLLFHYYDKDFNNEADTPDNFQSRRPNTSFCFLDIRSPGLGDTAMYLCATSTRDSGYTFGSGTRLTVV.

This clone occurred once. As DNA, the CDR3 is TGTGCCAGCAGCGTTAGCACGGGAAGGCATGAGCAGTTCTTC. Translated, it gives CASSVSTGRHEQFF. The chain recombines TRBV9 with TRBJ2-1; weak D call: TRBD2 (5 bases). Germline V CDR1 and CDR2: SGDLS, YYNGEE. V was cut by 2 bases and J by 8 bases, with 14 bases left in between. CDR3 length equals 14 residues.

CDR3 bases: TGCGCCAGCGGTAGCGGGGGGTCTCTCCAAGAGACCCAGTACTTC. Its translation: CASGSGGSLQETQYF. The chain links TRBV5-1 to TRBJ2-5, with 10 bases lining up with TRBD2. CDR1 and CDR2 from the germline V gene are SGHRS and YFSETQ. This CDR3 region has 15 residues. V was clipped by 7 bases and J by 1 base; unmatched bases: 7.

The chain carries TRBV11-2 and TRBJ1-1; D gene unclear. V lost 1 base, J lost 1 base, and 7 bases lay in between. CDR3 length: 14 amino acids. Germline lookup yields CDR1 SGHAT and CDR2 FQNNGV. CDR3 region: CASSLVPGNTEAFF. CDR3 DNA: TGTGCCAGCAGCTTAGTTCCGGGGAACACTGAAGCTTTCTTT.

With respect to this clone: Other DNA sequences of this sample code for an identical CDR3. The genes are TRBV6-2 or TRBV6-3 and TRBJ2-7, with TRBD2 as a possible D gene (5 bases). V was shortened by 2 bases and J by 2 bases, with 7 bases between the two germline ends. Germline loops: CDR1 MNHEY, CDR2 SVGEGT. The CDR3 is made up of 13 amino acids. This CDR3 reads CASSYSGPYEQYF. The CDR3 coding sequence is TGTGCCAGCAGTTACAGCGGCCCCTACGAGCAGTACTTC.

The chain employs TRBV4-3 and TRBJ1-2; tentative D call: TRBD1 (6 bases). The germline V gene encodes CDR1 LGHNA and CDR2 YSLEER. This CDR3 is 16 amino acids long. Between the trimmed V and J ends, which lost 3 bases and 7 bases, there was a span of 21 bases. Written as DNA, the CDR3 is TGCGCCAGCAGCCAGGAACGGGCTTTTGGGGGCCTTGGCTACACCTTC. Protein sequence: CASSQERAFGGLGYTF.

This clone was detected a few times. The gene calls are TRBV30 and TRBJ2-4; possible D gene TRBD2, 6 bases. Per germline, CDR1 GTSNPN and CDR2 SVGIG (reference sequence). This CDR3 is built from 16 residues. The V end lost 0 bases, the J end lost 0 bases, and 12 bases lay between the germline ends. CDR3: CAWSVGGSLAKNIQYF. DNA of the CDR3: TGTGCCTGGAGTGTCGGGGGATCCTTAGCCAAAAACATTCAGTACTTC.

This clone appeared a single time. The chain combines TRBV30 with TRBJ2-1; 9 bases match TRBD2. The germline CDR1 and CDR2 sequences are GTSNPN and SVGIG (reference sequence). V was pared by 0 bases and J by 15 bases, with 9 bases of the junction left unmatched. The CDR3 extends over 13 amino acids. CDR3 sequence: CAWSVLAGGPVFF. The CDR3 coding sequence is TGTGCCTGGAGTGTACTGGCGGGAGGGCCTGTGTTCTTC.

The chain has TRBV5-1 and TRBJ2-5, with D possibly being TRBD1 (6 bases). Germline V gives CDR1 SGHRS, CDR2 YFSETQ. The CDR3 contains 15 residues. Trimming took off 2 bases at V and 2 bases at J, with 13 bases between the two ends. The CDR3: CASSLAGGPQETQYF. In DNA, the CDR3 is TGCGCCAGCAGCTTAGCTGGGGGCCCGCAAGAGACCCAGTACTTC.

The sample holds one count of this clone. The CDR3 region has the DNA TGTGCCAGCAGCCAAGAATACGGGGTAGGAAACACCATATATTTT. Its protein is CASSQEYGVGNTIYF. The V gene is TRBV4-2, the J gene TRBJ1-3, with D unresolved. The CDR3 is 15 amino acids. V shed 0 bases and J shed 4 bases, with 10 bases lying between them. Per the germline V gene, CDR1 is LGHNA and CDR2 is YNFKEQ.

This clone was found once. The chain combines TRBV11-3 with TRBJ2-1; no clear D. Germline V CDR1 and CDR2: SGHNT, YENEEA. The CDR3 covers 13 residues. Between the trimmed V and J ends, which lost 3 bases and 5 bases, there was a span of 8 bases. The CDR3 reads CASSLAANNEQFF. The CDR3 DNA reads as TGTGCCAGCAGCTTGGCTGCAAACAATGAGCAGTTCTTC.

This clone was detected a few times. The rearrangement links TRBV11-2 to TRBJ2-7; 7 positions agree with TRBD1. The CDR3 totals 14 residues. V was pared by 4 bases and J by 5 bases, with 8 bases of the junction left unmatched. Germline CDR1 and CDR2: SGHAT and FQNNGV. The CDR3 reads CASSSTSTGNEQYF. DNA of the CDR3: TGTGCCAGCAGCTCCACGTCGACAGGGAACGAGCAGTACTTC.

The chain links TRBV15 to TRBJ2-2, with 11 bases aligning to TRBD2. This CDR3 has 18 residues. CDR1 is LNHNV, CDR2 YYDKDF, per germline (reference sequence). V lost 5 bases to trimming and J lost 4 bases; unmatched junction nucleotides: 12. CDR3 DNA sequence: TGTGCCACCAGCGAATGGGGACTAGCGGAATCACTCACCGGGGAGCTGTTTTTT. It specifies CATSEWGLAESLTGELFF. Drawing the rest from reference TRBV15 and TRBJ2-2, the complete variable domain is DAMVIQNPRYQVTQFGKPVTLSCSQTLNHNVMYWYQQKSSQAPKLLFHYYDKDFNNEADTPDNFQSRRPNTSFCFLDIRSPGLGDTAMYLCATSEWGLAESLTGELFFGEGSRLTVL.

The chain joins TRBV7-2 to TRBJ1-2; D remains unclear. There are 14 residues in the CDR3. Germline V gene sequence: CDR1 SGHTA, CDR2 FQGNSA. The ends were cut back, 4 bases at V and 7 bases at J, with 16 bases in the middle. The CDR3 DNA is TGTGCCAGCAGCTCCCGCACCCTGTTGAGTGGCTACACCTTC. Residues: CASSSRTLLSGYTF.